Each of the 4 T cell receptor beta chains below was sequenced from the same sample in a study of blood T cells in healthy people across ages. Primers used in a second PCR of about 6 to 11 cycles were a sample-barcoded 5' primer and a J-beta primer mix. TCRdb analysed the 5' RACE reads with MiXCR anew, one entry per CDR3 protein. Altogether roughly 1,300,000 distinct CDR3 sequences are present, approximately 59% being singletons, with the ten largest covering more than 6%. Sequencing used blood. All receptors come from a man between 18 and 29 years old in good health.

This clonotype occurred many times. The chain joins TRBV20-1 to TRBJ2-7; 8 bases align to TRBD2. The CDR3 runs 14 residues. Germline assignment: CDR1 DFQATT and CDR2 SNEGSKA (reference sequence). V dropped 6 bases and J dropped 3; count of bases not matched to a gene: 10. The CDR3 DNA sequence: TGCAGTGCCCCAGCCGGGGGGGCCAGCTACGAGCAGTACTTC. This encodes CSAPAGGASYEQYF.

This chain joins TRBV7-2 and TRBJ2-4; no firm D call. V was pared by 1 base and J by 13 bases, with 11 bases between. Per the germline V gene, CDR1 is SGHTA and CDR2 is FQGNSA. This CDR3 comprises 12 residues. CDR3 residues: CASSLVGSRQYF. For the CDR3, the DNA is TGTGCCAGCAGCTTAGTGGGGTCCAGGCAGTACTTC.

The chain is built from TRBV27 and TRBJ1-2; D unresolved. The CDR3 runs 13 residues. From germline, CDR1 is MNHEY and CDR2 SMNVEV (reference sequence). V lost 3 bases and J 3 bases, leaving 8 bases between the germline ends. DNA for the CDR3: TGTGCCAGCAGTTTTCGGGGTTACTATGGCTACACCTTC. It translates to CASSFRGYYGYTF.

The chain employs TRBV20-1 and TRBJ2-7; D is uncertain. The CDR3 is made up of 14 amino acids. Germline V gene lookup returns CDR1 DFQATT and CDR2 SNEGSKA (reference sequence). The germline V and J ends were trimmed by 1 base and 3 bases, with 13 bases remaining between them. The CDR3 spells CSARGPDGNYEQYF. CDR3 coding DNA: TGCAGTGCTAGAGGTCCGGACGGTAACTACGAGCAGTACTTC.